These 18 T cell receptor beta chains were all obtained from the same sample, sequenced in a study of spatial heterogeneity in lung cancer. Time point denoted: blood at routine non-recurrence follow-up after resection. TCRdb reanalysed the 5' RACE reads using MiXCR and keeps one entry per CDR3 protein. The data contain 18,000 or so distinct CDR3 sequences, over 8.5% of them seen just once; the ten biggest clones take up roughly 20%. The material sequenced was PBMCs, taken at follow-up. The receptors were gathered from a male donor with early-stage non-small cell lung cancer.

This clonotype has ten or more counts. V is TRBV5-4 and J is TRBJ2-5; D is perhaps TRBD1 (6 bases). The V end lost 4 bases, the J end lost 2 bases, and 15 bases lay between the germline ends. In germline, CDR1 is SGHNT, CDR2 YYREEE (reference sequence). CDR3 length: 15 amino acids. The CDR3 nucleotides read TGTGCCAGCAGCCAGGACAGAGGAGCGCAAGAGACCCAGTACTTC. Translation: CASSQDRGAQETQYF.

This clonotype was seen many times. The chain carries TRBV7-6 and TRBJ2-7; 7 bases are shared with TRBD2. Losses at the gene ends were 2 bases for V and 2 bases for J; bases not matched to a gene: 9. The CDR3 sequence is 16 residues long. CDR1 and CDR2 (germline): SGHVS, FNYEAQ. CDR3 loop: CASSLWGGSGPYEQYF. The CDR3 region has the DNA TGTGCCAGCAGCTTATGGGGGGGTAGCGGCCCCTACGAGCAGTACTTC. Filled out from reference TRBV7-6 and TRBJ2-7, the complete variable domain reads GAGVSQSPRYKVTKRGQDVALRCDPISGHVSLYWYRQALGQGPEFLTYFNYEAQQDKSGLPNDRFSAERPEGSISTLTIQRTEQRDSAMYRCASSLWGGSGPYEQYFGPGTRLTVT.

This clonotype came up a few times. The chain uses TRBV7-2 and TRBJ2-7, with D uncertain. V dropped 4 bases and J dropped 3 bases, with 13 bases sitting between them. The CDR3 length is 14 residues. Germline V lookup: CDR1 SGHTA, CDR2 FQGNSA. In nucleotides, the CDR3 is TGTGCCAGCAGCTCCATCCGGGCCAGCTACGAGCAGTACTTC. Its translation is CASSSIRASYEQYF.

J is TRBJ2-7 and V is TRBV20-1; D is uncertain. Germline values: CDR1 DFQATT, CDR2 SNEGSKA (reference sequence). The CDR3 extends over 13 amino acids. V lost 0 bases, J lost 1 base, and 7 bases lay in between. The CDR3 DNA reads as TGCAGTGCTAGAGATACGGGTTCCTACGAGCAGTACTTC. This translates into CSARDTGSYEQYF.

CDR3 sequence: CASSSILAWGTGELFF. The CDR3, as DNA: TGCGCCAGCAGCTCAATCCTAGCGTGGGGCACCGGGGAGCTGTTTTTT. This rearrangement joins TRBV5-1 to TRBJ2-2; perhaps TRBD2 as D (6 bases). Germline lookup yields CDR1 SGHRS and CDR2 YFSETQ. The CDR3 is 16 amino acids. V dropped 3 bases and J dropped 4 bases, with 16 bases sitting between them.

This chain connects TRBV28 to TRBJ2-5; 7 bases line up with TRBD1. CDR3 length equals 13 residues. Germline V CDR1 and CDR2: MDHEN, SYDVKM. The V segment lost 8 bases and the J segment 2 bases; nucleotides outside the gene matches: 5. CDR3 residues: CASDRASQETQYF. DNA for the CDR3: TGTGCCAGCGACAGGGCCTCACAAGAGACCCAGTACTTC.

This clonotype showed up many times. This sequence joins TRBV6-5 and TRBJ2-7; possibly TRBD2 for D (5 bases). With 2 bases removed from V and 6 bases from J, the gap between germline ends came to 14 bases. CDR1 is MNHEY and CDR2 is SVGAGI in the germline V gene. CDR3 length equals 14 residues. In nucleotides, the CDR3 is TGTGCCAGCAGTTACCGGACTGGACCTAGCGAGCAGTACTTC. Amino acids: CASSYRTGPSEQYF.

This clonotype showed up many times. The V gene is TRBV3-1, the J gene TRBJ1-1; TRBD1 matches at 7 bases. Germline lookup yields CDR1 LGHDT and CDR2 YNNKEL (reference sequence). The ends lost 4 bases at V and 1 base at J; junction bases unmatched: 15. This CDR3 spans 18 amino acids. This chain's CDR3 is CASSPPPFDRAKNTEAFF. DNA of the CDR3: TGTGCCAGCAGCCCTCCCCCATTTGACAGGGCAAAGAACACTGAAGCTTTCTTT.

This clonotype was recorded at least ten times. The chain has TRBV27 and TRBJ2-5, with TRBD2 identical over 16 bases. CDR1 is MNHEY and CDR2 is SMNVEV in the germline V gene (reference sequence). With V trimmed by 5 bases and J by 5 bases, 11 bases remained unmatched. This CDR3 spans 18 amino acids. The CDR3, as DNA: TGTGCCAGCAGTCCCCCCCCGGGACTAGCGGGAGGGGCGGAGACCCAGTACTTC. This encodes CASSPPPGLAGGAETQYF.

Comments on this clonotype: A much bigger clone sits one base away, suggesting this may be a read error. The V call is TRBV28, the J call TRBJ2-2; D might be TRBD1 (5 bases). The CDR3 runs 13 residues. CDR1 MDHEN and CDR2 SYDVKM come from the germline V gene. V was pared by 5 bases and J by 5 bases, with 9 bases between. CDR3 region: CASSLPGTGELFF. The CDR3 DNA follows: TGTGCCAGCAGTCTCCCAGGGACCGGGGAGCTGTTTTTT.

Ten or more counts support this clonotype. The CDR3 region is CAWAGDGGYEQYF. The CDR3 DNA reads as TGTGCCTGGGCGGGGGATGGAGGGTACGAGCAGTACTTC. This rearrangement joins TRBV30 to TRBJ2-7; TRBD2 agrees at 7 bases. Germline assignment: CDR1 GTSNPN and CDR2 SVGIG (reference sequence). The CDR3 covers 13 residues. V was clipped by 5 bases and J by 4 bases; unmatched bases: 8.

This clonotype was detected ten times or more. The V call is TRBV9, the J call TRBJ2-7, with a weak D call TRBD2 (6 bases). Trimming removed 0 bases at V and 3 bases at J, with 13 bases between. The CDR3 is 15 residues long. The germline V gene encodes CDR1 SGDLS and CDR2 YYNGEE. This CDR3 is CASSVGDGGNYEQYF. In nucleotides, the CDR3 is TGTGCCAGCAGCGTAGGGGACGGGGGAAACTACGAGCAGTACTTC.

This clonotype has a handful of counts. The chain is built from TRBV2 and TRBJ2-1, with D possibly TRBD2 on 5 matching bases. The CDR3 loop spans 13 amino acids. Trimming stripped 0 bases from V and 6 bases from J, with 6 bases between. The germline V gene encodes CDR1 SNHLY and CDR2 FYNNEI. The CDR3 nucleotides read TGTGCCAGCAGTGAAGCTACTAGCAATGAGCAGTTCTTC. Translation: CASSEATSNEQFF.

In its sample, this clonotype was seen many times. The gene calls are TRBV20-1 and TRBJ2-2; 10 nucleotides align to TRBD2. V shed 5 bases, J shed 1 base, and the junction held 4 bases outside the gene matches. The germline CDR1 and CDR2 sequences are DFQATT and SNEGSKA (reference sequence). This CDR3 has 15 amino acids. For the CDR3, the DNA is TGCAGTGCTGAAAGACTAGCGGGGAACACCGGGGAGCTGTTTTTT. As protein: CSAERLAGNTGELFF.

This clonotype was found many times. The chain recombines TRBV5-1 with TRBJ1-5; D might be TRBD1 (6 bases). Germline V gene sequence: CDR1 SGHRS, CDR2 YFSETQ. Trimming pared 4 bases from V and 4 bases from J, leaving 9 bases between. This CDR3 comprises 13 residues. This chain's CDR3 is CASSRRGNQPQHF. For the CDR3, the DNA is TGCGCCAGCAGCCGCAGGGGAAATCAGCCCCAGCATTTT.

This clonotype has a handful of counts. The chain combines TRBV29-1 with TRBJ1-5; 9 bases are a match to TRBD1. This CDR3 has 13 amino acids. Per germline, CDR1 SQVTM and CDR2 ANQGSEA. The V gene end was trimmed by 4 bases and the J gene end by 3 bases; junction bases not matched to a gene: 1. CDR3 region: CSVGDRVNQPQHF. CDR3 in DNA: TGCAGCGTTGGGGACAGGGTCAATCAGCCCCAGCATTTT.

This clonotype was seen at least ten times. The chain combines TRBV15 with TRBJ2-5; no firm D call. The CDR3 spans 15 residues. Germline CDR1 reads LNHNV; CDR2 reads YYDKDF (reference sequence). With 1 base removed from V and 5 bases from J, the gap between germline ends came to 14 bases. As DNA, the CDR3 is TGTGCCACCAGCAGAGCCCTCTCGGACCGTGAGACCCAGTACTTC. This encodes CATSRALSDRETQYF.

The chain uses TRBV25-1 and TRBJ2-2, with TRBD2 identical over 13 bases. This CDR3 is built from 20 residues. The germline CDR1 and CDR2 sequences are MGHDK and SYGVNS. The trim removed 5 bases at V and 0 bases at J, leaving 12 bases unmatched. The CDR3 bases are TGTGCCAGCAGTCAACTAGGTACTAGCGGGAGGGCCCCGAACACCGGGGAGCTGTTTTTT. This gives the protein CASSQLGTSGRAPNTGELFF.